This is a list of T cell receptor beta chains from one sample in a study of early T cells in non-severe SARS-CoV-2 infection. MiXCR, applied by TCRdb to the 5' RACE reads, yields one record per CDR3 protein. The table records under 45,000 distinct CDR3 sequences, approximately 8.7% of them present only once. The specimen was whole blood, collected at baseline. The source is an adult who was a healthcare worker with PCR-confirmed SARS-CoV-2 infection or an uninfected control (not recorded which). The CDR3 runs from the conserved cysteine through the conserved F or W.

V: TRBV10-2
J: TRBJ1-1
CDR3: CASSRTGGTEAFF

V: TRBV3-1
J: TRBJ1-6
CDR3: CASSQDGQVYNSPLHF

V: TRBV9
J: TRBJ1-1
CDR3: CASSVVVGLDTEAFF

V: TRBV7-2
J: TRBJ2-1
CDR3: CASSSLWGGSYNEQFF

V: TRBV6-2/TRBV6-3
J: TRBJ2-2
CDR3: CASRGLEGPGELFF

V: TRBV20-1
J: TRBJ2-1
CDR3: CSARDRVAGPNEQFF

V: TRBV20-1
J: TRBJ1-5
CDR3: CSARVRGRDNQPQHF

V: TRBV29-1
J: TRBJ2-7
CDR3: CSALDGSYEQYF

V: TRBV7-2
J: TRBJ2-5
CDR3: CASSLTGYSSETQYF

V: TRBV11-2
J: TRBJ1-1
CDR3: CASSLGVTEAFF

V: TRBV5-4
J: TRBJ2-1
CDR3: CASSLALDRVEQFF

V: TRBV7-9
J: TRBJ1-6
CDR3: CASIRGTLDNSPLHF

V: TRBV6-6
J: TRBJ2-3
CDR3: CASSYSPVPLPTDTQYF

V: TRBV12-3/TRBV12-4
J: TRBJ1-2
CDR3: CASSSFRGGYNYGYTF

V: TRBV7-9
J: TRBJ2-1
CDR3: CVSTPRGLGDEQFF

V: TRBV7-9
J: TRBJ2-2
CDR3: CASSARLAGTGELFF

V: TRBV6-6
J: TRBJ2-1
CDR3: CASSPWRGSSYNEQFF

V: TRBV29-1
J: TRBJ2-1
CDR3: CSASAGVSYNEQFF

V: TRBV12-3/TRBV12-4
J: TRBJ1-2
CDR3: CASSYGTKLYGYTF

V: TRBV6-2/TRBV6-3
J: TRBJ2-5
CDR3: CASSSPGQETQYF

V: TRBV25-1
J: TRBJ2-1
CDR3: CASSVTQGKHLYNEQFF

V: TRBV11-2
J: TRBJ2-7
CDR3: CASTPSGSYEQYF

V: TRBV6-1
J: TRBJ1-2
CDR3: CASSEALRGTGFLYGYTF

V: TRBV2
J: TRBJ2-3
CDR3: CASSPRWSTADTQYF

V: TRBV2
J: TRBJ2-3
CDR3: CASSRGPDTQYF

V: TRBV2
J: TRBJ2-4
CDR3: CASSTDGKNIQYF

V: TRBV5-1
J: TRBJ2-1
CDR3: CASSSLAENNEQFF

V: TRBV18
J: TRBJ1-5
CDR3: CASSPQTGGGQPQHF

V: TRBV20-1
J: TRBJ2-3
CDR3: CSAHSGGAEDTQYF

V: TRBV6-1
J: TRBJ2-1
CDR3: CASKGDREVNEQFF

V: TRBV20-1
J: TRBJ2-7
CDR3: CSARATGVVYEQYF

V: TRBV7-9
J: TRBJ2-1
CDR3: CASSRDSGINEQFF

V: TRBV6-1
J: TRBJ1-1
CDR3: CASREQALNTEAFF

V: TRBV20-1
J: TRBJ1-6
CDR3: CSASQQRPNNSPLHF

V: TRBV6-5
J: TRBJ1-1
CDR3: CASSYSWGARGTEAFF

V: TRBV15
J: TRBJ2-1
CDR3: CATSRGHRDASEQFF

V: TRBV9
J: TRBJ2-3
CDR3: CASSEGVQGLTDTQYF

V: TRBV7-2
J: TRBJ1-2
CDR3: CASSLRDGGYGYTF

V: TRBV28
J: TRBJ1-1
CDR3: CASSLIQGMNTEAFF

V: TRBV6-5
J: TRBJ1-1
CDR3: CASSSPSEGNTEAFF

V: TRBV4-3
J: TRBJ2-7
CDR3: CASSQETGTGGYEQYF

V: TRBV3-1
J: TRBJ1-5
CDR3: CASSQGQGRQPQHF

V: TRBV12-3/TRBV12-4
J: TRBJ1-6
CDR3: CASSHGAGSPLHF

V: TRBV20-1
J: TRBJ2-7
CDR3: CSAELTGAHEQYF

V: TRBV24-1
J: TRBJ2-2
CDR3: CATSDRVRGRTGELFF

V: TRBV11-2
J: TRBJ1-1
CDR3: CASSRTATGTIAEAFF

V: TRBV11-2
J: TRBJ2-2
CDR3: CASRGLGTGELFF

V: TRBV18
J: TRBJ1-6
CDR3: CASSPRAGAGNSPLHF

V: TRBV4-1
J: TRBJ2-7
CDR3: CASSPDPGTPYEYF

V: TRBV30
J: TRBJ1-2
CDR3: CAWSGQGGSGYTF

V: TRBV6-5
J: TRBJ1-1
CDR3: CASSNLWDRKNTEAFF

V: TRBV27
J: TRBJ2-7
CDR3: CASSLNPLFYEQYF

V: TRBV7-6
J: TRBJ1-2
CDR3: CASSFETTGGEYGYTF

V: TRBV10-1
J: TRBJ2-1
CDR3: CASSVGRSGGVNEQFF

V: TRBV11-2
J: TRBJ2-3
CDR3: CASSITTDTQYF

V: TRBV20-1
J: TRBJ1-2
CDR3: CSARARVGNYGYTF

V: TRBV29-1
J: TRBJ2-7
CDR3: CSVGGGIMGNEQYF

V: TRBV14
J: TRBJ2-2
CDR3: CASSPRLGAGELFF

V: TRBV28
J: TRBJ2-7
CDR3: CASSHIYEQYF

V: TRBV30
J: TRBJ2-1
CDR3: CAWSVGGRGNEQFF